Included here is one T cell receptor beta chain sequence, with context. The CDR3 is 12 amino acids. Germline V gives CDR1 SQVTM, CDR2 ANQGSEA. The V end was cut by 7 bases, the J end by 2 bases, with 11 bases between. The repertoire was sequenced with immunoSEQ multiplex PCR; TCRdb's copy has only in-frame clones and lacks some. The top ten clones hold around 0.28% of a sample with just over 80,000 clones, about 96% of them seen once. This record belongs to a study of technical replicates of blood from a few donors. Sequencing was carried out using T cells isolated from PBMCs. The receptor's source is a human donor in good health. The chain has TRBV29-1 and TRBJ2-5, with D unclear. CDR3 sequence: CSARVYQETQYF. The CDR3 DNA reads as TGCAGCGCTCGGGTCTATCAAGAGACCCAGTACTTC.